The 22 T cell receptor beta chains presented below share a single source sample, sequenced in a study of blood T cell repertoires in COVID-19. Clones were sequenced by immunoSEQ multiplex PCR, and TCRdb holds only the in-frame ones, with some missing. Of around 53,000 clones listed, 65% to 80% are singletons. Sequenced material: peripheral blood. The receptors were gathered from a man between 65 and 85 years old with active or convalescent COVID-19.

The V and J genes are TRBV19 and TRBJ1-4; D remains unclear. The CDR3 spans 13 residues. Per germline, CDR1 LNHDA and CDR2 SQIVND (reference sequence). V was shortened by 3 bases and J by 8 bases, with 10 bases between the two germline ends. The CDR3 nucleotides are TGTGCCAGTAGTATCGGACTTCGGGAAAAACTGTTTTTT. It codes for CASSIGLREKLFF.

This chain links TRBV5-8 with TRBJ1-4, with D perhaps matching TRBD1 (5 bases). Germline CDR1 SGHTS, CDR2 YDEGEE. The V and J ends lost 3 bases and 8 bases respectively, with 14 bases between them. CDR3 length equals 14 residues. CDR3 bases: TGTGCCAGCAGCTCTCAGGGCATATTCGAAAAACTGTTTTTT. It yields the protein CASSSQGIFEKLFF. Drawing the rest from reference TRBV5-8 and TRBJ1-4, the complete variable domain is EAGVTQSPTHLIKTRGQQATLRCSPISGHTSVYWYQQALGLGLQFLLWYDEGEERNRGNFPPRFSGRQFPNYSSELNVNALELEDSALYLCASSSQGIFEKLFFGSGTQLSVL.

The gene calls are TRBV19 and TRBJ1-5; no reliable D call. From germline, CDR1 is LNHDA and CDR2 SQIVND (reference sequence). The CDR3 contains 13 residues. V lost 3 bases and J 4 bases, leaving 7 bases between the germline ends. The chain's CDR3 is CASSMNNNQPQHF. The CDR3 DNA follows: TGTGCCAGTAGTATGAACAATAATCAGCCCCAGCATTTT. Full variable domain (missing parts from reference TRBV19 and TRBJ1-5): DGGITQSPKYLFRKEGQNVTLSCEQNLNHDAMYWYRQDPGQGLRLIYYSQIVNDFQKGDIAEGYSVSREKKESFPLTVTSAQKNPTAFYLCASSMNNNQPQHFGDGTRLSIL.

The CDR3 is CSASRQGATFLYNEQFF. The CDR3 nucleotides are TGCAGTGCTAGTCGACAGGGGGCAACGTTCCTCTACAATGAGCAGTTCTTC. V and J are TRBV20-1 and TRBJ2-1, with 10 bases that match TRBD1. From germline, CDR1 is DFQATT and CDR2 SNEGSKA (reference sequence). The CDR3 has 17 residues. V trimming: 3 bases; J trimming: 3 bases; junction bases outside the gene matches: 11.

The J gene is TRBJ2-7, the V gene TRBV2; TRBD2 aligns across 9 bases. V shed 2 bases and J 3 bases; nucleotides not matched to a gene: 5. Germline V lookup: CDR1 SNHLY, CDR2 FYNNEI. The CDR3 length is 15 residues. CDR3 amino acids: CASSEPASGDYEQYF. As DNA, the CDR3 is TGTGCCAGCAGTGAACCGGCTAGCGGGGACTACGAGCAGTACTTC.

The V gene is TRBV24-1, the J gene TRBJ2-5; TRBD2 matches at 7 bases. Germline CDR1 is KGHDR and CDR2 is SFDVKD. The CDR3 totals 17 residues. After removal of 3 bases from V and 2 bases from J, the junction contained 11 bases not matched to a gene. In DNA, the CDR3 is TGTGCCACCAGTGATCCCGATCCTGGGGGGGGGCAAGAGACCCAGTACTTC. Protein product: CATSDPDPGGGQETQYF.

This clone is a singleton in its sample. The chain is built from TRBV18 and TRBJ2-3; the D gene is possibly TRBD1 (6 bases). The CDR3 is 16 residues long. The germline V gene encodes CDR1 KGHSH and CDR2 LQKENI. V lost 0 bases and J 3 bases, leaving 13 bases between the germline ends. For the CDR3, the DNA is TGTGCCAGCTCACCACCGGGGCAGGGGAATACAGATACGCAGTATTTT. The encoded protein is CASSPPGQGNTDTQYF.

The J gene is TRBJ2-4, the V gene TRBV27, with D perhaps TRBD1 (6 bases). V was pared by 1 base and J by 8 bases, with 15 bases between. The CDR3 extends over 15 amino acids. Germline loops: CDR1 MNHEY, CDR2 SMNVEV (reference sequence). The CDR3 protein is CASSLFGGDLDIQYF. CDR3 in DNA: TGTGCCAGCAGTTTATTTGGGGGCGATTTGGACATTCAGTACTTC.

This chain uses TRBV4-2 with TRBJ2-1, with D possibly matching TRBD2 (5 bases). Germline assignment: CDR1 LGHNA and CDR2 YNFKEQ. Trimming stripped 4 bases from V and 3 bases from J, with 10 bases between. This CDR3 is 14 amino acids long. CDR3 nucleotide sequence: TGTGCCAGCAGCCCCCTCGCGGGCTACAATGAGCAGTTCTTC. It translates to CASSPLAGYNEQFF.

V is TRBV6-5 and J is TRBJ2-2; 8 bases map to TRBD1. The CDR3 runs 13 residues. Germline V gene data show CDR1 as MNHEY and CDR2 as SVGAGI. Trimming cost V 6 bases and J 8 bases; bases outside gene matches: 5. The CDR3 nucleotides are TGTGCCAGCAGCCCAGGGGGCGCGGGGGAGCTGTTTTTT. Protein sequence: CASSPGGAGELFF.

This clone turned up a few times. This rearrangement joins TRBV11-3 to TRBJ2-1, with unresolved D. Germline loops: CDR1 SGHNT, CDR2 YENEEA. V was clipped by 5 bases and J by 9 bases, with 14 bases between them. CDR3 size: 13 residues. In DNA form, the CDR3 reads TGTGCCAGCAGCCAACGAAACACACCTGAGCAGTTCTTC. Translated: CASSQRNTPEQFF.

This clone was recorded once. The V and J genes are TRBV25-1 and TRBJ1-6; D is undetermined. CDR1 and CDR2 from the germline V gene are MGHDK and SYGVNS. This CDR3 comprises 16 residues. V was shortened by 6 bases and J by 7 bases, with 19 bases between the two germline ends. As DNA, the CDR3 is TGTGCCAGCAGCCCCTCGCGGGGATCCCTCAATTCACCCCTCCACTTT. It encodes CASSPSRGSLNSPLHF.

This clone was seen only a few times. The chain has TRBV4-1 and TRBJ1-6; 7 bases fit TRBD1. Looked up from germline, CDR1 is MGHRA and CDR2 is YSYEKL. The CDR3 contains 16 residues. The J segment lost 7 bases and the V segment lost 1 base, leaving 7 bases of the junction unmatched. CDR3 sequence reads: CASSQVKPGGNSPLHF. The CDR3, as DNA: TGCGCCAGCAGCCAAGTAAAACCAGGGGGGAATTCACCCCTCCACTTT.

CDR3 region: CAWKGRGGWSGELFF. CDR3 DNA: TGTGCCTGGAAGGGACGCGGGGGGTGGTCCGGGGAGCTGTTTTTT. The chain carries TRBV30 and TRBJ2-2, with TRBD2 identical over 8 bases. V shed 4 bases and J 6 bases; nucleotides not matched to a gene: 10. CDR3 length: 15 residues. CDR1 is GTSNPN and CDR2 is SVGIG in the germline V gene (reference sequence).

This chain uses TRBV4-1 with TRBJ1-5; 11 nucleotides line up with TRBD1. Looked up from germline, CDR1 is MGHRA and CDR2 is YSYEKL. This CDR3 is 17 amino acids long. J gave up 6 bases and V 1 base, and 8 bases lay outside the gene matches. This chain's CDR3 is CASSQGEDRGRGQPQHF. The CDR3 DNA is TGCGCCAGCAGCCAAGGAGAGGACAGGGGGCGCGGTCAGCCCCAGCATTTT.

The chain has TRBV7-2 and TRBJ1-2; D is ambiguous. This CDR3 has 13 amino acids. Germline V gene sequence: CDR1 SGHTA, CDR2 FQGNSA. Trimming took off 5 bases at V and 2 bases at J, with 9 bases between the two ends. CDR3 sequence reads: CASSPKANYGYTF. The CDR3 DNA reads TGTGCCAGCAGCCCGAAAGCAAACTATGGCTACACCTTC.

This chain links TRBV5-1 with TRBJ2-1, with a weak D call TRBD2 (5 bases). Germline CDR1 reads SGHRS; CDR2 reads YFSETQ. Trimming cost V 2 bases and J 4 bases, with 10 bases left between them. The CDR3 totals 14 residues. The CDR3: CASSFRAGYNEQFF. DNA for the CDR3: TGCGCCAGCAGCTTCCGGGCGGGTTACAATGAGCAGTTCTTC.

There are a few counts of this clone. The chain joins TRBV24-1 to TRBJ2-2; D may be TRBD2 (5 bases). CDR1 and CDR2 from the germline V gene are KGHDR and SFDVKD. CDR3 length: 14 amino acids. Trimming removed 5 bases at V and 7 bases at J, with 13 bases between. The CDR3 nucleotides read TGTGCCACCAGTGGAGGGCTAGGTAGCGGGGAGCTGTTTTTT. This codes for CATSGGLGSGELFF.

The V and J genes are TRBV15 and TRBJ1-5; the match to TRBD1 covers 7 bases. The germline gives CDR1 LNHNV, CDR2 YYDKDF (reference sequence). The CDR3 is 14 residues long. V was pared by 0 bases and J by 5 bases, with 1 base of the junction left unmatched. The CDR3 loop is CATSREQGHQPQHF. CDR3 coding DNA: TGTGCCACCAGCAGAGAACAGGGGCATCAGCCCCAGCATTTT.

V usage is TRBV20-1 and J usage is TRBJ2-7; the D gene is possibly TRBD1 (5 bases). Germline CDR1 is DFQATT and CDR2 is SNEGSKA (reference sequence). The CDR3 consists of 11 residues. V was trimmed by 6 bases and J by 5 bases, leaving 11 bases between them. The CDR3 coding sequence is TGCAGTGCCCCCCAGGGCGACGAGCAGTACTTC. As protein: CSAPQGDEQYF.

This clone was observed a handful of times. The V call is TRBV20-1, the J call TRBJ1-1; 7 bases are a match to TRBD1. The V gene's germline CDR1 is DFQATT and CDR2 SNEGSKA (reference sequence). This CDR3 has 11 residues. J lost 5 bases, V lost 5 bases, and 2 bases had no gene match. CDR3 region: CSADRVTEAFF. CDR3 sequence (DNA): TGCAGTGCTGACAGGGTTACTGAAGCTTTCTTT.

The table lists this clone with a few counts. The rearrangement joins TRBV3-1 (or the pseudogene TRBV3-2) to TRBJ2-3; the match to TRBD2 covers 11 bases. Trimming removed 4 bases from V and 6 bases from J; junction bases left unmatched: 9. This CDR3 comprises 16 residues. Germline V gene sequence: CDR1 LGHDT, CDR2 YNNKEL (reference sequence). CDR3 sequence reads: CASSPPIAGGRDTQYF. Here the CDR3 DNA reads TGTGCCAGCAGCCCTCCCATAGCGGGGGGGCGGGATACGCAGTATTTT.